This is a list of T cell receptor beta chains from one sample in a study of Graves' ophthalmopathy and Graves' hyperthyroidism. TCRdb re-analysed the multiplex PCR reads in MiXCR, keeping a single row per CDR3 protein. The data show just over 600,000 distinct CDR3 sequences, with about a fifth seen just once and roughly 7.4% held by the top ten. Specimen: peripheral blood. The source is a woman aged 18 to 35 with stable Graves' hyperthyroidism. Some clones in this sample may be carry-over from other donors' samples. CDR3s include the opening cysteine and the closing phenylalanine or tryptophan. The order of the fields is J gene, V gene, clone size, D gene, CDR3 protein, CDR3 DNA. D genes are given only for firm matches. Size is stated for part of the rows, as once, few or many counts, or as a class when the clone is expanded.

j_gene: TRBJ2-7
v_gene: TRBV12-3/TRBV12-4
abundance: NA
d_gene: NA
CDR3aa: CASSLVGGQGEQYF
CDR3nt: TGTGCCAGCAGTTTAGTCGGGGGGCAAGGCGAGCAGTACTTC

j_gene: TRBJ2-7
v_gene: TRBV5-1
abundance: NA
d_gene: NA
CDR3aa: CASQTEGLGYEQYF
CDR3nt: TGCGCCAGCCAGACCGAGGGATTGGGCTACGAGCAGTACTTC

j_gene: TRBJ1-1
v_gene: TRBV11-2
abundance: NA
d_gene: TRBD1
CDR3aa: CASTFLGTVENTEAFF
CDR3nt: TGTGCCAGCACCTTCCTCGGGACAGTAGAGAACACTGAAGCTTTCTTT

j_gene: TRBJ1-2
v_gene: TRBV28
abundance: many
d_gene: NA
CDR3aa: CASSPPRRAGPNYGYTF
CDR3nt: TGTGCCAGCAGTCCTCCCCGACGGGCAGGTCCTAACTATGGCTACACCTTC

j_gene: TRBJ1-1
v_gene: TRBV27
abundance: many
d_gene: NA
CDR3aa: CASSLHTATPRNTEAFF
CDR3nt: TGTGCCAGCAGTTTACACACAGCCACCCCAAGGAACACTGAAGCTTTCTTT

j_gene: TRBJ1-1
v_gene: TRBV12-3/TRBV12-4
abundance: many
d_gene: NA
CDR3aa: CASTTLQGTEAFF
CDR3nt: TGTGCCAGCACTACCCTACAGGGCACTGAAGCTTTCTTT

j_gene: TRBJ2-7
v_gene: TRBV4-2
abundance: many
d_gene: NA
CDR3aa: CASSQEVTSSYEQYF
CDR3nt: TGTGCCAGCAGCCAAGAAGTCACTAGCTCCTACGAGCAGTACTTC

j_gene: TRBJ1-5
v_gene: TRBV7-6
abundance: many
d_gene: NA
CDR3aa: CASSATGYGQPQHF
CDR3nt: TGTGCCAGCAGCGCTACAGGGTATGGTCAGCCCCAGCATTTT

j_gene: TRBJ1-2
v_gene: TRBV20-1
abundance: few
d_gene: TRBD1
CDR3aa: CSARDRGLVEGYTF
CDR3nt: TGCAGTGCTAGGGACAGGGGATTGGTAGAAGGCTACACCTTC

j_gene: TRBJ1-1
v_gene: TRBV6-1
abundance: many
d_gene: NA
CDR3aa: CASSEWTPGGNTEAFF
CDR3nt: TGTGCCAGCAGTGAATGGACCCCGGGGGGGAACACTGAAGCTTTCTTT

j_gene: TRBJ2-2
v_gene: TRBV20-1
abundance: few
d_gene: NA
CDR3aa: CSARYGSGELFF
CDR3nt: TGCAGTGCTAGATACGGGTCCGGGGAGCTGTTTTTT

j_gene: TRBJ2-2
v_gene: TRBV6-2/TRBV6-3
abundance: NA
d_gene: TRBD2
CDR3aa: CASSPRLAGYAGELFF
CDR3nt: TGTGCCAGCAGTCCTCGACTAGCGGGGTACGCCGGGGAGCTGTTTTTT

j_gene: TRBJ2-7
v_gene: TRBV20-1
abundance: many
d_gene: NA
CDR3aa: CTCRGVNDEQYF
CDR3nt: TGCACCTGCAGGGGGGTTAACGACGAGCAGTACTTC

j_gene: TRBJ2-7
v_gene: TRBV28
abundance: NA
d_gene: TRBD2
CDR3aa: CASRERTSGGQEQYF
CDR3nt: TGTGCCAGCAGAGAGAGGACTAGCGGGGGGCAGGAGCAGTACTTC

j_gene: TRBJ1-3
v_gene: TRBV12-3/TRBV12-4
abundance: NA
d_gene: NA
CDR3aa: CASRNTGSGNTIYF
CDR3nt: TGTGCCAGCAGGAACACAGGGAGTGGAAACACCATATATTTT

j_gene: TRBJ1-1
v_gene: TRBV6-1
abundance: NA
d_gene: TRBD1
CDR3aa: CASSTQGDLLVVAFF
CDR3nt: TGTGCCAGCAGTACACAGGGGGATCTCTTAGTCGTAGCTTTCTTT

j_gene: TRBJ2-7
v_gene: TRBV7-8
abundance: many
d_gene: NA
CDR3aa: CASTVSSSHYEQYF
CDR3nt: TGTGCCAGCACTGTAAGCAGTAGTCACTACGAGCAGTACTTC

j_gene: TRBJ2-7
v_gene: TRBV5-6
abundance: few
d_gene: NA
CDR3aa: CASSLDLVEQYF
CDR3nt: TGTGCCAGCAGCTTGGACCTTGTCGAGCAGTACTTC

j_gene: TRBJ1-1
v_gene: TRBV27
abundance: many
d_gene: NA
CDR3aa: CASGRTATFAEAFF
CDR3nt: TGTGCCAGCGGAAGGACAGCCACCTTCGCTGAAGCTTTCTTT

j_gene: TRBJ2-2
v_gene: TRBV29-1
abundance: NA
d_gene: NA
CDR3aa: CSVDSLTGELFF
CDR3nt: TGCAGCGTGGACAGCCTCACCGGGGAGCTGTTTTTT

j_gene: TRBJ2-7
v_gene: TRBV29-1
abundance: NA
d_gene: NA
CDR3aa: CSVRDGPYEQYF
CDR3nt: TGCAGCGTCCGGGACGGACCCTACGAGCAGTACTTC

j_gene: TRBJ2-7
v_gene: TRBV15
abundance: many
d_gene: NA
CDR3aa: CATSRDGAGYYF
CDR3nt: TGTGCCACCAGCAGAGATGGGGCAGGTTATTACTTC

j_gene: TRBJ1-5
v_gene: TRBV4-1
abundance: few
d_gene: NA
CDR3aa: CASSHRAGQKTNQPQHF
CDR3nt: TGCGCCAGCAGCCACCGCGCAGGACAGAAGACTAATCAGCCCCAGCATTTT

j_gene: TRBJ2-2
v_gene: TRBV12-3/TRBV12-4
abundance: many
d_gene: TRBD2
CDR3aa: CASRSGTSSTGELFF
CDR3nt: TGTGCCAGCAGAAGCGGGACTAGCTCCACCGGGGAGCTGTTTTTT

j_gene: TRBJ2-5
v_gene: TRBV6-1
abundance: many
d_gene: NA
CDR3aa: CASSIQVAGETQYF
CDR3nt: TGTGCCAGCAGTATTCAGGTTGCCGGAGAGACCCAGTACTTC

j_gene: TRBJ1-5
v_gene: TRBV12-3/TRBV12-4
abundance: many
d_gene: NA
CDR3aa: CASSTRGGRNQPQHF
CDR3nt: TGTGCCAGCAGTACACGGGGGGGTCGGAATCAGCCCCAGCATTTT

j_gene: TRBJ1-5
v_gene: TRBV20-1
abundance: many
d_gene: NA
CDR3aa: CSARISGLNQPQHF
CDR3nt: TGCAGTGCTAGAATTTCGGGACTGAATCAGCCCCAGCATTTT

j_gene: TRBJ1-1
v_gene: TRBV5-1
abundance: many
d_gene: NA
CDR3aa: CASSFSKGNTEAFF
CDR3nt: TGCGCCAGCAGCTTTTCAAAAGGGAACACTGAAGCTTTCTTT

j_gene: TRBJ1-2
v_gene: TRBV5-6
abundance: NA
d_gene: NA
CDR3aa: CASSFRFSLYGYTF
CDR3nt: TGTGCCAGCAGCTTTCGTTTCAGTCTGTATGGCTACACCTTC

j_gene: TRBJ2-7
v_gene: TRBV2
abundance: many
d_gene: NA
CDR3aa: CASSDSAGTYEQYF
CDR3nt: TGTGCCAGCAGTGATAGTGCAGGGACCTACGAGCAGTACTTC

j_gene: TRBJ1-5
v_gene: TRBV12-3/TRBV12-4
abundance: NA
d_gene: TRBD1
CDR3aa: CASRQTPGGGIQHF
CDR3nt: TGTGCCAGCAGACAAACCCCAGGGGGCGGTATCCAGCATTTT

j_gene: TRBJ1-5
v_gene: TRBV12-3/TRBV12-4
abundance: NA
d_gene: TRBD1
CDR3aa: CASSLGTVGNQPQHF
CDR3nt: TGTGCCAGCAGTTTGGGGACAGTAGGCAATCAGCCCCAGCATTTT

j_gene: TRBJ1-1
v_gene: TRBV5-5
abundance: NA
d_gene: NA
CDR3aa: CASSLGQFEACF
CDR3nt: TGTGCCAGCAGCTTGGGACAGTTTGAAGCTTGCTTT

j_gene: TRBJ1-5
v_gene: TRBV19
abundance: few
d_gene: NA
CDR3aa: CGRGGGPNQPQHF
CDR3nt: TGTGGTAGGGGCGGCGGGCCGAATCAGCCCCAGCATTTT

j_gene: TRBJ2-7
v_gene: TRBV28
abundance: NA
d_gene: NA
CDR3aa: CASLNVGRTHEQYF
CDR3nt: TGTGCCAGCCTTAATGTAGGCAGGACCCACGAGCAGTACTTC

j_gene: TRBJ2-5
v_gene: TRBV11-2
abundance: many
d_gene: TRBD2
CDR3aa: CASSLDLSGRGEAQYF
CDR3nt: TGTGCCAGCAGCTTAGATCTTTCCGGGAGGGGAGAGGCCCAGTACTTC

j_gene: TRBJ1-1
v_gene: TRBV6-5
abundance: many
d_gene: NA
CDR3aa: CASRLQAAGTEAFF
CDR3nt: TGTGCCAGCAGATTACAGGCCGCAGGGACTGAAGCTTTCTTT

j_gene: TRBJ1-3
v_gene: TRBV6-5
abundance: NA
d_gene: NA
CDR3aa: CASSYRPSSGNTIYF
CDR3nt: TGTGCCAGCAGTTACCGGCCTAGCTCTGGAAACACCATATATTTT

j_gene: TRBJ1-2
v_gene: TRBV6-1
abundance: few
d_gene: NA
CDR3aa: CASNRAGMNNYGYTF
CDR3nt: TGTGCCAGCAATAGAGCAGGGATGAATAACTATGGCTACACCTTC

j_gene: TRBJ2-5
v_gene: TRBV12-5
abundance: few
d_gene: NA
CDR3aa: CASGSSGGLPWQYF
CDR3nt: TGTGCTAGTGGCTCCTCGGGGGGCCTTCCTTGGCAGTACTTC

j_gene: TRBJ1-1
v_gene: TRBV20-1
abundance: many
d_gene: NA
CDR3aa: CSARYREIEAFF
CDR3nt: TGCAGTGCTAGATACAGGGAAATTGAAGCTTTCTTT

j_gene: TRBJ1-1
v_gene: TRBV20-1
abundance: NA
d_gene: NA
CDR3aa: CSASTGTEAFF
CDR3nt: TGCAGTGCTAGTACGGGCACTGAAGCTTTCTTT

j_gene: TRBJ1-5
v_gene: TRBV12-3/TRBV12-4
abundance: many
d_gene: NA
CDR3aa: CASSLTVGNQPQHF
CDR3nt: TGTGCCAGCAGTTTAACCGTGGGCAATCAGCCCCAGCATTTT

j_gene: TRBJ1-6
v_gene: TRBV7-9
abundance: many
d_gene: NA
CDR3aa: CASSLQGRNSPLHF
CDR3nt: TGTGCCAGCAGCTTACAGGGGAGGAATTCACCCCTCCACTTT

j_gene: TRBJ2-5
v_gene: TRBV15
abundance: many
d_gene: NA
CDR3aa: CATSREGGQETQYF
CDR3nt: TGTGCCACCAGCAGAGAGGGTGGGCAAGAGACCCAGTACTTC